These 23 T cell receptor beta chains were all obtained from the same sample, sequenced in a study of T cells expressing NK-cell markers. Using the 5' RACE reads, TCRdb records one entry per CDR3 protein without DNA. In all, the sample yields roughly 170,000 distinct CDR3 sequences. The sequenced material came from blood T cells: a sorted CD56 or NKG2C T cell subset, CD4+ or CD8+ T cells, or bulk PBMC T cells (not recorded which). The receptor set was obtained from a woman aged 18 to 75 in good health.

This chain joins TRBV29-1 and TRBJ1-2; with no DNA, the TCRdb D assignment of TRBD1 cannot be verified. CDR1 and CDR2 (germline): SQVTM, ANQGSEA. The CDR3 sequence is 14 residues long. The CDR3 spells CSVERGVESYGYTF.

This chain uses TRBV7-2 with TRBJ1-5. Germline CDR1 reads SGHTA; CDR2 reads FQGNSA. This CDR3 is built from 13 residues. CDR3 region: CASSLGEGKPQHF.

The chain joins TRBV27 to TRBJ2-7; TCRdb's D call of TRBD2 is untestable without DNA. The CDR3 consists of 13 residues. CDR1 is MNHEY, CDR2 SMNVEV, per germline (reference sequence). CDR3 loop: CASSFRDYREQYF.

J is TRBJ1-1 and V is TRBV12-3 or TRBV12-4. This CDR3 comprises 15 residues. The chain's CDR3 is CASSFRGGGETEAFF.

The chain joins TRBV28 to TRBJ2-7. The length of the CDR3 is 15 residues. Germline CDR1 reads MDHEN; CDR2 reads SYDVKM. CDR3 in amino acids: CASTDFLGTSYEQYF.

This chain uses TRBV11-2 with TRBJ2-3; TCRdb selects TRBD2, and the lack of DNA leaves this call unchecked. The CDR3 is made up of 18 amino acids. From germline, CDR1 is SGHAT and CDR2 FQNNGV. CDR3 sequence reads: CASRDTIAVLRSTDTQYF.

J is TRBJ2-3 and V is TRBV28; TCRdb indicates TRBD2, and absent DNA this call remains unverified. Germline values: CDR1 MDHEN, CDR2 SYDVKM. The CDR3 has 17 residues. CDR3 residues: CASSPHWGGTYTDTQYF. The full variable domain, in which reference TRBV28 and TRBJ2-3 provide the parts outside the CDR3, is DVKVTQSSRYLVKRTGEKVFLECVQDMDHENMFWYRQDPGLGLRLIYFSYDVKMKEKGDIPEGYSVSREKKERFSLILESASTNQTSMYLCASSPHWGGTYTDTQYFGPGTRLTVL.

The chain carries TRBV7-6 and TRBJ1-2. The CDR3 spans 14 residues. Germline lookup yields CDR1 SGHVS and CDR2 FNYEAQ. The CDR3 sequence is CASSLGLGREGYTF.

The chain uses TRBV6-1 and TRBJ2-7; TCRdb outputs TRBD2, but without DNA this stays unchecked. Germline CDR1 reads MNHNS; CDR2 reads SASEGT. The CDR3 covers 15 residues. The CDR3 protein is CASRKAEDPQYEQYF.

V and J are TRBV19 and TRBJ2-7; as DNA is missing, the TRBD2 call by TCRdb cannot be tested. Germline CDR1 LNHDA, CDR2 SQIVND (reference sequence). CDR3 length: 14 residues. This chain's CDR3 is CASSIRRDAYEQYF.

J is TRBJ2-1 and V is TRBV24-1; TCRdb selects TRBD2, and the lack of DNA leaves this call unchecked. Germline loops: CDR1 KGHDR, CDR2 SFDVKD. The CDR3 runs to 15 residues. The CDR3 loop is CATSDLTSGAHEQFF.

The chain combines TRBV2 with TRBJ1-5. The CDR3 sequence is 15 residues long. Germline V gives CDR1 SNHLY, CDR2 FYNNEI. The CDR3 sequence: CASSANSGSNQPQHF.

The chain combines TRBV20-1 with TRBJ1-2; TCRdb indicates TRBD1, and absent DNA this call remains unverified. This CDR3 is built from 15 residues. Germline V gives CDR1 DFQATT, CDR2 SNEGSKA (reference sequence). CDR3 sequence reads: CSARDRVRSNYGYTF.

The V gene is TRBV3-1, the J gene TRBJ2-5. CDR1 is LGHDT and CDR2 is YNNKEL in the germline V gene (reference sequence). CDR3 length: 13 amino acids. This CDR3 reads CASSQTRLETQYF.

This sequence joins TRBV6-5 and TRBJ2-5. The germline CDR1 and CDR2 sequences are MNHEY and SVGAGI. The CDR3 is 13 residues long. The CDR3 sequence: CASSYPAAETQYF.

The chain recombines TRBV3-1 with TRBJ2-6; checking the TCRdb D call of TRBD1 is not possible without DNA. The CDR3 consists of 17 residues. Germline V gene lookup returns CDR1 LGHDT and CDR2 YNNKEL (reference sequence). CDR3 protein: CASSHRPGPDGANVLTF. Full variable domain (rest looked up from reference TRBV3-1 and TRBJ2-6): DTAVSQTPKYLVTQMGNDKSIKCEQNLGHDTMYWYKQDSKKFLKIMFSYNNKELIINETVPNRFSPKSPDKAHLNLHINSLELGDSAVYFCASSHRPGPDGANVLTFGAGSRLTVL.

V and J are TRBV10-3 and TRBJ2-4; absent DNA, TCRdb's TRBD2 call cannot be checked. The CDR3 sequence is 13 residues long. Looked up from germline, CDR1 is ENHRY and CDR2 is SYGVKD. CDR3 amino acids: CAISESGQDIQYF.

The V call is TRBV5-1, the J call TRBJ1-6; with no DNA, the TCRdb D assignment of TRBD1 cannot be verified. CDR3 length: 17 residues. Germline CDR1 and CDR2: SGHRS and YFSETQ. This CDR3 reads CASSLVPGQGTGSPLHF.

The chain combines TRBV7-3 with TRBJ2-7; with no DNA, the TCRdb D assignment of TRBD2 cannot be verified. The CDR3 sequence is 16 residues long. Looked up from germline, CDR1 is SGHTA and CDR2 is FQGTGA. CDR3 protein: CASSSTGTSGNYEQYF.

This chain links TRBV4-1 with TRBJ1-1; lacking DNA, the TRBD1 call made by TCRdb goes unchecked. This CDR3 region has 15 residues. Looked up from germline, CDR1 is MGHRA and CDR2 is YSYEKL. CDR3 residues: CASSRRSGIEAEAFF.

The CDR3 here is CASSSTSGPYTDTQYF. The chain recombines TRBV5-1 with TRBJ2-3; TCRdb selects TRBD2, and the lack of DNA leaves this call unchecked. Germline CDR1 reads SGHRS; CDR2 reads YFSETQ. This CDR3 comprises 16 residues.

The chain has TRBV5-7 and TRBJ1-5; TCRdb's D call of TRBD1 is untestable without DNA. TRBV5-7 is annotated as an ORF whose role is uncertain. This CDR3 region has 17 residues. CDR3 region: CASSKDGQTISNQPQHF.

The genes are TRBV6-1 and TRBJ1-1. CDR1 MNHNS and CDR2 SASEGT come from the germline V gene. The CDR3 spans 12 residues. Here the CDR3 reads CSSARESTEAFF.